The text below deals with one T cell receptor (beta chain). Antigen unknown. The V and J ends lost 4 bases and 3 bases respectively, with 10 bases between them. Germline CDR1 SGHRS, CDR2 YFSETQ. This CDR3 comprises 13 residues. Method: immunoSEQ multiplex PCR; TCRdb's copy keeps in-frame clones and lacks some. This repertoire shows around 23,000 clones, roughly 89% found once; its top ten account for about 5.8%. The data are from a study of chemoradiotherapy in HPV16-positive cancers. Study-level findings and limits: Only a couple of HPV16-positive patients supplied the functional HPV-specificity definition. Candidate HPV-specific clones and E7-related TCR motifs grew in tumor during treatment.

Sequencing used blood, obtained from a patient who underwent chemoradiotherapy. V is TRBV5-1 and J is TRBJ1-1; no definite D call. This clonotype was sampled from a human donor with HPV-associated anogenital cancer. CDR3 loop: CASSPTDYTEAFF. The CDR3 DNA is TGCGCCAGCAGCCCAACAGACTACACTGAAGCTTTCTTT.